This section outlines one T cell receptor beta chain sequence together with its context. Its target is not known. The sample is drawn from a study of T cell repertoires in cytomegalovirus infection. Study context: Well-studied HLA-B-restricted CMV epitopes were used in the study alongside recently identified HLA-C-restricted ones. Shared public TCR beta signatures pointed to both CMV infection and a matching HLA type. Regarding the study as a whole: CMV-specific HLA-C-restricted TCR beta clonotypes dominated the ex vivo response. Using cumulative public TCR beta family frequency, the authors identified those who carried CMV together with the relevant HLA.

V gave up 2 bases and J gave up 9 bases, with 8 bases separating them. This CDR3 has 12 residues. MiXCR, applied by TCRdb to the reads, yields one record per CDR3 protein. The table records about 830,000 distinct CDR3 sequences, around a third of them present only once. The source is a human donor in good health (CMV status not recorded). Some clones in this sample may be carry-over from other donors' samples. Sequenced here: cultured CD8+ T cells from PBMCs, sampled from culture after CMV antigen stimulation. This chain uses TRBV12-3 or TRBV12-4 with TRBJ2-1; D not certain. The CDR3 coding sequence is TGTGCCAGCAGTTTAAGTGTTCTTGAGCAGTTCTTC. This translates into CASSLSVLEQFF.